These 20 T cell receptor beta chains were sequenced from one sample in a study of CD8 T cells in ankylosing spondylitis. TCRdb recomputed calls from the 5' RACE reads with MiXCR, one row per CDR3 protein. The repertoire consists of some 39,000 distinct CDR3 sequences, with 13% occurring once and the leading ten covering approximately 32%. The sequencing input was synovial fluid, either unsorted or a sorted T cell fraction (not recorded which). These TCRs come from a male donor with ankylosing spondylitis.

This clonotype came up a few times. The chain has TRBV5-1 and TRBJ2-7; 7 bases are a match to TRBD1. The CDR3 length is 12 residues. Looked up from germline, CDR1 is SGHRS and CDR2 is YFSETQ. V lost 3 bases, J lost 4 bases, and 1 base stayed unmatched. The CDR3: CASSWDSYEQYF. The CDR3 bases are TGCGCCAGCAGCTGGGACAGTTACGAGCAGTACTTC.

This clonotype was counted ten times or more. The CDR3 bases are TGTGCCAGCTCACCACCGGAGGACAGGTCTGACTACGAGCAGTACTTC. This gives the protein CASSPPEDRSDYEQYF. The V and J genes are TRBV18 and TRBJ2-7, with 7 bases that match TRBD1. The CDR3 sequence is 16 residues long. The ends lost 0 bases at V and 3 bases at J; junction bases unmatched: 8. Germline lookup yields CDR1 KGHSH and CDR2 LQKENI.

In its sample, this clonotype ranks as medium-sized. This chain joins TRBV27 and TRBJ2-7; D call uncertain. CDR1 MNHEY and CDR2 SMNVEV come from the germline V gene (reference sequence). V lost 5 bases to trimming and J lost 5 bases, with 13 bases between them. The CDR3 runs 13 residues. The CDR3 loop reads CASSPTRVDEQYF. The CDR3 coding sequence is TGTGCCAGCAGTCCCACACGTGTAGACGAGCAGTACTTC.

The rearrangement joins TRBV5-1 to TRBJ2-5, with D possibly being TRBD2 (7 bases). This CDR3 contains 15 residues. With 2 bases removed from V and 5 bases from J, the gap between germline ends came to 16 bases. CDR1 SGHRS and CDR2 YFSETQ come from the germline V gene. The CDR3 spells CASSLGGRAHETQYF. CDR3 DNA sequence: TGCGCCAGCAGCTTAGGGGGGAGGGCCCATGAGACCCAGTACTTC. Looking up the rest from reference TRBV5-1 and TRBJ2-5 gives the full variable domain: KAGVTQTPRYLIKTRGQQVTLSCSPISGHRSVSWYQQTPGQGLQFLFEYFSETQRNKGNFPGRFSGRQFSNSRSEMNVSTLELGDSALYLCASSLGGRAHETQYFGPGTRLLVL.

The genes are TRBV27 and TRBJ1-2; 8 bases match TRBD1. The length of the CDR3 is 13 residues. From germline, CDR1 is MNHEY and CDR2 SMNVEV (reference sequence). J was trimmed by 8 bases and V by 3 bases; bases with no gene match: 5. The CDR3 DNA is TGTGCCAGCAGTTTTGGACAGGGTTACGGCTACACCTTC. Its translation is CASSFGQGYGYTF.

The chain links TRBV7-8 to TRBJ1-3, with 8 nucleotides matching TRBD1. Germline V lookup: CDR1 SGHVS, CDR2 FQNEAQ. J lost 4 bases, V lost 7 bases, and 9 bases had no gene match. The CDR3 length is 15 residues. The CDR3 DNA is TGTGCCAGCACCCCGGACAGGGTGAGAGGAAACACCATATATTTT. Translation gives CASTPDRVRGNTIYF.

This clonotype was picked up many times. This chain joins TRBV6-2 or TRBV6-3 and TRBJ2-5; D not resolved. V lost 5 bases and J 5 bases, leaving 12 bases between the germline ends. Germline V CDR1 and CDR2: MNHEY, SVGEGT. This CDR3 is built from 13 residues. The CDR3 here is CASSPGFLETQYF. CDR3 DNA: TGTGCCAGCAGTCCGGGCTTCTTGGAGACCCAGTACTTC.

This clonotype has just a few counts. This chain connects TRBV4-3 to TRBJ2-1; maybe TRBD2 (6 bases). The CDR3 covers 15 residues. Trimming removed 6 bases from V and 4 bases from J, with 16 bases in between. Germline V gene lookup returns CDR1 LGHNA and CDR2 YSLEER. Here the CDR3 DNA reads TGCGCCAGCAGTCCCGGGACTCCGAAATACAATGAGCAGTTCTTC. Its translation: CASSPGTPKYNEQFF.

The sample holds many counts of this clonotype. The chain combines TRBV27 with TRBJ1-1; 8 nucleotides agree with TRBD1. Germline assignment: CDR1 MNHEY and CDR2 SMNVEV (reference sequence). V lost 5 bases and J lost 5; bases outside the gene matches: 4. This CDR3 spans 13 amino acids. The CDR3 DNA reads TGTGCCAGCAGTACTACAGGGGGAACTGAAGCTTTCTTT. Its protein product is CASSTTGGTEAFF.

With respect to this clonotype: This may come from a read error, since a much larger clone is one base off. The chain couples TRBV28 to TRBJ2-7; possibly TRBD2 for D (5 bases). Germline V gives CDR1 MDHEN, CDR2 SYDVKM. The CDR3 covers 11 residues. V was clipped by 9 bases and J by 12 bases, with 18 bases between them. This CDR3 is CARTTGAVWYF. The CDR3 DNA sequence: TGTGCCAGGACTACTGGTGCAGTGTGGTACTTC.

This chain joins TRBV28 and TRBJ2-5; TRBD1 might be the D (5 bases). Deletions cut 7 bases from V and 0 bases from J, with 18 bases between. CDR1 is MDHEN and CDR2 is SYDVKM in the germline V gene. The CDR3 spans 16 residues. The CDR3 sequence is CASTLGALDYQETQYF. The CDR3 DNA sequence: TGTGCCAGCACTCTAGGGGCGTTAGACTACCAAGAGACCCAGTACTTC.

This clonotype appeared a few times. The chain carries TRBV6-5 and TRBJ1-5; D ambiguous. The CDR3 is 18 amino acids. V was trimmed by 5 bases and J by 0 bases, leaving 20 bases between them. The germline CDR1 and CDR2 sequences are MNHEY and SVGAGI. CDR3 nucleotides: TGTGCCAGCAGTGTACTGGGAGGAATGGTCTTTAGCAATCAGCCCCAGCATTTT. This translates into CASSVLGGMVFSNQPQHF.

The V gene is TRBV4-2, the J gene TRBJ2-4; 7 bases are a match to TRBD1. CDR1 is LGHNA, CDR2 YNFKEQ, per germline. The V and J ends lost 4 bases and 8 bases, in that order; junction bases with no gene match: 14. The CDR3 has 16 amino acids. The CDR3 DNA reads TGTGCCAGCAGCCCCTCGGACAGGTGGTCTGCGGACATTCAGTACTTC. It codes for CASSPSDRWSADIQYF.

There are a few counts of this clonotype. The chain employs TRBV5-6 and TRBJ2-7; D is undetermined. CDR1 SGHDT and CDR2 YYEEEE come from the germline V gene. The V end lost 4 bases, the J end lost 4 bases, and 6 bases lay between the germline ends. The CDR3 extends over 11 amino acids. The CDR3 is CASSHLYEQYF. CDR3 DNA: TGTGCCAGCAGCCATCTATACGAGCAGTACTTC.

The rearrangement uses TRBV5-1 and TRBJ2-7, with D hard to call. V lost 2 bases, J lost 2 bases, and 17 bases lay in between. The CDR3 contains 16 residues. Per germline, CDR1 SGHRS and CDR2 YFSETQ. The CDR3 loop reads CASSFELRTSTYEQYF. In DNA, the CDR3 is TGCGCCAGCAGCTTCGAACTCCGCACATCAACCTACGAGCAGTACTTC.

This sequence joins TRBV9 and TRBJ1-4, with D possibly TRBD1 on 5 matching bases. The CDR3 is made up of 16 amino acids. Germline CDR1 SGDLS, CDR2 YYNGEE. Trimming removed 1 base from V and 8 bases from J, with 18 bases in between. The CDR3 loop is CASSVWEGSRVEKLFF. In DNA form, the CDR3 reads TGTGCCAGCAGCGTATGGGAGGGGAGCAGGGTGGAAAAACTGTTTTTT.

The V gene is TRBV5-6, the J gene TRBJ2-7, with 8 bases that match TRBD1. CDR3 length equals 13 residues. Germline V gene data show CDR1 as SGHDT and CDR2 as YYEEEE. The J segment lost 6 bases and the V segment lost 3 bases, leaving 5 bases of the junction unmatched. The CDR3 loop is CASSSWTGSEQYF. DNA of the CDR3: TGTGCCAGCAGCTCCTGGACAGGGAGCGAGCAGTACTTC.

This clonotype was seen at least ten times. The genes are TRBV5-1 and TRBJ2-1, with TRBD2 identical over 7 bases. After removal of 0 bases from V and 4 bases from J, the junction contained 10 bases not matched to a gene. Per the germline V gene, CDR1 is SGHRS and CDR2 is YFSETQ. The CDR3 extends over 17 amino acids. In DNA form, the CDR3 reads TGCGCCAGCAGCTTGGCCTTGGCGGGAGAAATTTACAATGAGCAGTTCTTC. Translation gives CASSLALAGEIYNEQFF.

This clonotype was counted between two and nine times. The chain's CDR3 is CASSVHNEQFF. CDR3 DNA sequence: TGTGCCAGCAGTGTGCACAATGAGCAGTTCTTC. This chain joins TRBV27 and TRBJ2-1; D remains unclear. Germline CDR1 is MNHEY and CDR2 is SMNVEV (reference sequence). V was cut by 5 bases and J by 5 bases, with 4 bases left in between. CDR3 length equals 11 residues.

In this sample, this clonotype turned up a few times. The chain has TRBV4-3 and TRBJ1-2; D remains unclear. Between the trimmed V and J ends, which lost 0 bases and 3 bases, there was a span of 8 bases. This CDR3 has 14 residues. Germline V gene sequence: CDR1 LGHNA, CDR2 YSLEER. CDR3 nucleotides: TGCGCCAGCAGCCAAGATTTCGGGGACTATGGCTACACCTTC. Protein: CASSQDFGDYGYTF.